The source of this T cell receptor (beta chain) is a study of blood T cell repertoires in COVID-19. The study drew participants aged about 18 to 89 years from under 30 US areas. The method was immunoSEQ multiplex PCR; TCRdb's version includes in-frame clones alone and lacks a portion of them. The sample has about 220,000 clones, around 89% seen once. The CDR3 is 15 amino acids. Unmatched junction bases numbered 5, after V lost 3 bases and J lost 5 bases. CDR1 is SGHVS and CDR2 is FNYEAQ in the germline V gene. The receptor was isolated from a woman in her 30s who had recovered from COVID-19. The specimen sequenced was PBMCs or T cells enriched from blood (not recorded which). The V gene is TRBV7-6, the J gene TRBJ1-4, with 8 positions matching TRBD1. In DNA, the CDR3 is TGTGCCAGCAGCTTCCGGGACAGGTTAAATGAAAAACTGTTTTTT. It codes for CASSFRDRLNEKLFF.